The rows below give T cell receptor beta chains drawn from one sample of a study of cytomegalovirus exposure and HLA in healthy donors. Sequenced by immunoSEQ multiplex PCR; TCRdb stores in-frame clones only, minus some. The data hold about 140,000 clones, with 70% observed a single time. The sequenced sample was PBMCs. These receptors all come from a woman under 40 in good health and CMV-seronegative. The CDR3 runs from the conserved cysteine through the conserved F or W. The D gene is left open where the match is weak. Clone size is shown for a subset of rows, as once, few, many or a class of expanded clone.

d_call	v_call	j_call	clone_size	cdr3_nt	cdr3_aa
TRBD2	TRBV9	TRBJ2-1	-	TGTGCCAGCAGCGAGACTAGCGGGAGGGCAGAGCAGTTCTTC	CASSETSGRAEQFF
TRBD1	TRBV19	TRBJ2-4	-	TGTGCCAGTAGTATAGCACCGGGACAGCCAGCCAAAAACATTCAGTACTTC	CASSIAPGQPAKNIQYF
TRBD1	TRBV19	TRBJ1-1	-	TGTGCCAGTAGTGCCCCAGGGGGATCGGACACTGAAGCTTTCTTT	CASSAPGGSDTEAFF
TRBD1	TRBV6-5	TRBJ2-2	few	TGTGCCAGCAAGCTATGGACAGGGGGCGTCGGGGAGCTGTTTTTT	CASKLWTGGVGELFF
TRBD1	TRBV11-2	TRBJ1-4	-	TGTGCCAGCAGACTCGGGACAGGGAAGGGAGAAAAACTGTTTTTT	CASRLGTGKGEKLFF
-	TRBV5-1	TRBJ2-2	few	TGCGCCAGCAGCTTCGGCAGGGGAAGGACCGGGGAGCTGTTTTTT	CASSFGRGRTGELFF
-	TRBV27	TRBJ2-7	-	TGTGCCAGCAGTCCCCTCGTTGCGGGACTGTCCTACGAGCAGTACTTC	CASSPLVAGLSYEQYF
TRBD2	TRBV5-6	TRBJ2-1	-	TGTGCCAGCAGCGGCATACTAGCGGGAGGGTATAATGAGCAGTTCTTC	CASSGILAGGYNEQFF
-	TRBV11-2	TRBJ2-2	-	TGTGCCAGCAGTCGACTAGTGGGGGACACCGGGGAGCTGTTTTTT	CASSRLVGDTGELFF
TRBD2	TRBV18	TRBJ2-3	-	TGTGCCAGCTCACCTGGGACTAGCGGGAGTGGCACAGATACGCAGTATTTT	CASSPGTSGSGTDTQYF
-	TRBV11-2	TRBJ2-3	-	TGTGCCAGCAGTTTACGTGCAGCAGATACGCAGTATTTT	CASSLRAADTQYF
-	TRBV28	TRBJ1-4	-	TGTGCCAGCAGTTTCGGGGGAACTAATGAAAAACTGTTTTTT	CASSFGGTNEKLFF
-	TRBV5-1	TRBJ2-1	-	TGCGCCAGCAGCTTGGTTCGAGGCTCCTACAATGAGCAGTTCTTC	CASSLVRGSYNEQFF
TRBD1	TRBV7-9	TRBJ2-7	-	TGTGCCAGCAGCTGGGGGACAGGGGGTTTCTACGAGCAGTACTTC	CASSWGTGGFYEQYF
-	TRBV7-9	TRBJ2-1	-	TGTGCCAGCAGCCGAACCCGAGGTGAGCAGTTCTTC	CASSRTRGEQFF
TRBD1	TRBV6-4	TRBJ2-1	few	TGTGCCAGCAGTACGGGACAGGCAAATGAGCAGTTCTTC	CASSTGQANEQFF
-	TRBV21-1	TRBJ2-3	-	TGTGCCAGCAGCAAAGTACAGGGGGGTGGCACAGATACGCAGTATTTT	CASSKVQGGGTDTQYF
TRBD1	TRBV9	TRBJ1-2	-	TGTGCCAGCAGCCCCCGGACAGGGGGAAACTATGGCTACACCTTC	CASSPRTGGNYGYTF
TRBD2	TRBV6-1	TRBJ2-1	-	TGTGCCAGTAGCGGGTTCGTCGACAATGAGCAGTTCTTC	CASSGFVDNEQFF
-	TRBV21-1	TRBJ2-1	-	TGTGCCAGCAGTCGGGACAGGGGGTGGAATGCGAGCTCCTACAATGAGCAGTTCTTC	CASSRDRGWNASSYNEQFF
-	TRBV10-1	TRBJ2-2	-	TGCGCCAGCAGTGAGTCGGGGACACGGAACACCGGGGAGCTGTTTTTT	CASSESGTRNTGELFF
-	TRBV7-8	TRBJ1-3	-	TGTGCCAGCAGCTTAGCGCACGGGGTAGGAGGAAACACCATATATTTT	CASSLAHGVGGNTIYF
-	TRBV7-2	TRBJ2-7	-	TGTGCCAGCAGTTCACAGGGTTACGAGCAGTACTTC	CASSSQGYEQYF
TRBD2	TRBV7-9	TRBJ2-3	-	TGTGCCAGCAGTCCTCATAGCGGGGGGGAATTCAGTACGCAGTATTTT	CASSPHSGGEFSTQYF
-	TRBV30	TRBJ1-1	-	TGTGCCTGGAGTGGGTACCTAGGGGTTGCTGAAGCTTTCTTT	CAWSGYLGVAEAFF
TRBD1	TRBV2	TRBJ2-3	-	TGTGCCAGCAGCCTACAGGGGCACACAGATACGCAGTATTTT	CASSLQGHTDTQYF
-	TRBV19	TRBJ1-6	-	TGTGCCAGTAGGGACAGTTTAGATTCACCCCTCCACTTT	CASRDSLDSPLHF
-	TRBV28	TRBJ1-4	few	TGTGCCAGCACCCAGGAGGGGACTAATGAAAAACTGTTTTTT	CASTQEGTNEKLFF
-	TRBV4-2	TRBJ2-1	-	TGTGCCAGCAGCCAAAGGGGGGGGCTCAGAGGGGATGAGCAGTTCTTC	CASSQRGGLRGDEQFF
TRBD1	TRBV5-1	TRBJ2-5	-	TGCGCCAGCAGCTTTACAGGGGGCGAAGAGACCCAGTACTTC	CASSFTGGEETQYF
-	TRBV6-5	TRBJ1-3	-	TGTGCCAGCAGTTACTCGACGGGCTCTGGAAACACCATATATTTT	CASSYSTGSGNTIYF
-	TRBV6-1	TRBJ1-1	-	TGTGCCAGCAGTGACCCGACAGCGAACACTGAAGCTTTCTTT	CASSDPTANTEAFF
TRBD2	TRBV4-1	TRBJ2-7	few	TGCGCCAGCAGCCAAACTAGCGGAAAATACGAGCAGTACTTC	CASSQTSGKYEQYF
-	TRBV19	TRBJ2-7	few	TGTGCCAGTAGTATAGGGTCTTCGAGCGAGCAGTACTTC	CASSIGSSSEQYF
TRBD2	TRBV27	TRBJ2-5	-	TGTGCCAGCAGTCCGGGACTAGCGGGAACGGAGACCCAGTACTTC	CASSPGLAGTETQYF
-	TRBV28	TRBJ1-1	-	TGTGCCAGCAGTTTAACATTGAACACTGAAGCTTTCTTT	CASSLTLNTEAFF
TRBD2	TRBV2	TRBJ2-1	-	TGTGCCAGCAGGACGACTAGCGTAGGAAACAATGAGCAGTTCTTC	CASRTTSVGNNEQFF
TRBD1	TRBV7-9	TRBJ1-2	-	TGTGCCAGCAGCTTCGGGGCAGGGGGCGATGGCTACACCTTC	CASSFGAGGDGYTF
TRBD1	TRBV2	TRBJ1-1	-	TGTGCCAGCAGTGAAGCAACCGGGACAGACATTGAAGCTTTCTTT	CASSEATGTDIEAFF
TRBD2	TRBV9	TRBJ2-1	-	TGTGCCAGCAGCGTAGGGACTAGCGGGGGGAGCTTAACGGATGAGCAGTTCTTC	CASSVGTSGGSLTDEQFF
TRBD2	TRBV7-9	TRBJ2-1	-	TGTGCCAGCAGCTCAGGACTAGCGGGGGGCTGGGATGAGCAGTTCTTC	CASSSGLAGGWDEQFF
TRBD2	TRBV7-7	TRBJ2-1	-	TGTGCTAGCAGCTTAGATGGGACTAGCGGGAATGAGCAGTTCTTC	CASSLDGTSGNEQFF
TRBD2	TRBV5-1	TRBJ2-1	-	TGCGCCAGCAGCTTCGGTGTGGGACTAGCGGGGGAAGAGCAGTTCTTC	CASSFGVGLAGEEQFF
TRBD1	TRBV5-1	TRBJ1-1	-	TGCGCCAGCAGCAAGTTGACAGGGGAGGGGGACACTGAAGCTTTCTTT	CASSKLTGEGDTEAFF
TRBD1	TRBV6-1	TRBJ2-1	-	TGTGCCAGCAACGACCGGGACAGGGTGGCTGAGCAGTTCTTC	CASNDRDRVAEQFF
TRBD2	TRBV6-5	TRBJ2-1	few	TGTGCCAGCAGTTCCTTGACTAGCGGGGGGGAGCAGTTCTTC	CASSSLTSGGEQFF
-	TRBV28	TRBJ2-7	-	TGTGCCACCCACCGAGCCTACGAGCAGTACTTC	CATHRAYEQYF
TRBD1	TRBV10-3	TRBJ1-2	few	TGTGCCATCAGATCCGGACAGGGAGACGGCTACACCTTC	CAIRSGQGDGYTF
TRBD1	TRBV18	TRBJ1-2	-	TGTGCCAGCTCAGCGGACAGGGACTATGGCTACACCTTC	CASSADRDYGYTF